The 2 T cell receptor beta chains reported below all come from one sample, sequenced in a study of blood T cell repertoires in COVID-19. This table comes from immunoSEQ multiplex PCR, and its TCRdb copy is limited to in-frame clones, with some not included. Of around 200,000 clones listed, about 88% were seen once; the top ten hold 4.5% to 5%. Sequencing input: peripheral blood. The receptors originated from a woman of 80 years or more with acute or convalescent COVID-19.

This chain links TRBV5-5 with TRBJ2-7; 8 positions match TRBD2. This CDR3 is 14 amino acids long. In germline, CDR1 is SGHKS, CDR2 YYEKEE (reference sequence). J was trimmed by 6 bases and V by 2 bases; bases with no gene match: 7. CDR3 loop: CASSFAGGLGEQYF. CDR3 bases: TGTGCCAGCAGCTTTGCGGGAGGTCTTGGCGAGCAGTACTTC.

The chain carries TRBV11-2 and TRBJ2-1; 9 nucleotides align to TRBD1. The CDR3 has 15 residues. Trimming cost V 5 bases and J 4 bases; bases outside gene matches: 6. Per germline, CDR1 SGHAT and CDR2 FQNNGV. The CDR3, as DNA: TGTGCCAGCAGCCCCGGGACAGGGTTATACAATGAGCAGTTCTTC. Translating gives CASSPGTGLYNEQFF. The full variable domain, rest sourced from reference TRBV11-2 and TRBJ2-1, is EAGVAQSPRYKIIEKRQSVAFWCNPISGHATLYWYQQILGQGPKLLIQFQNNGVVDDSQLPKDRFSAERLKGVDSTLKIQPAKLEDSAVYLCASSPGTGLYNEQFFGPGTRLTVL.